Presented here are 5 T cell receptor beta chains from one specimen sequenced in a study of CD8 T cells in Susac syndrome. RNA totalling roughly 0.45 to 1 ug underwent reverse transcription with random hexamers. One entry per CDR3 protein, called by TCRdb with MiXCR from the immunoSEQ multiplex PCR reads. The sample records 230,000 or so distinct CDR3 sequences, approximately 95% being singletons. Material for sequencing was CD4+ T cells from PBMCs. The receptors stem from a human donor with multiple sclerosis.

This clonotype was seen just once. This chain joins TRBV20-1 and TRBJ1-3, with a weak D call TRBD1 (6 bases). Trimming removed 1 base at V and 4 bases at J, with 20 bases between. From germline, CDR1 is DFQATT and CDR2 SNEGSKA (reference sequence). The CDR3 has 17 residues. In DNA, the CDR3 is TGCAGTGCTAGAGTCCTGAACAGGGTTGGATGGGGAAACACCATATATTTT. Protein: CSARVLNRVGWGNTIYF.

The chain couples TRBV6-6 to TRBJ1-5, with 7 nucleotides matching TRBD1. J gave up 12 bases and V 2 bases, and 7 bases lay outside the gene matches. Germline-derived CDR1 and CDR2 are MNHNY and SVGAGI (reference sequence). This CDR3 is 13 amino acids long. The DNA of the CDR3 is TGTGCCAGCAGTTACGAGGACAGGCGACTCCAGCATTTT. Its protein product is CASSYEDRRLQHF.

The V gene is TRBV3-1, the J gene TRBJ2-7, with D hard to call. There are 13 residues in the CDR3. CDR1 and CDR2 (germline): LGHDT, YNNKEL (reference sequence). Trimming took off 4 bases at V and 3 bases at J, with 10 bases between the two ends. CDR3: CASSPTIVYEQYF. As DNA, the CDR3 is TGTGCCAGCAGCCCGACGATTGTCTACGAGCAGTACTTC.

The sample holds one count of this clonotype. This chain connects TRBV2 to TRBJ2-1; no definite D call. The CDR3 totals 13 residues. Germline V lookup: CDR1 SNHLY, CDR2 FYNNEI. V dropped 7 bases and J dropped 5 bases, with 12 bases sitting between them. CDR3 bases: TGTGCCAGCACTCCCGAGAAAAACAATGAGCAGTTCTTC. It is translated as CASTPEKNNEQFF.

CDR3 sequence (DNA): TGTGCCAGCAGTGAGGGTCAACCCTATGGCTACACCTTC. It codes for CASSEGQPYGYTF. The rearrangement uses TRBV2 and TRBJ1-2; D ambiguous. The CDR3 totals 13 residues. CDR1 is SNHLY, CDR2 FYNNEI, per germline. V was clipped by 3 bases and J by 4 bases, with 9 bases between them.